Listed below are T cell receptor beta chains from one sample, sequenced in a study of cytomegalovirus exposure and HLA in healthy donors. Using immunoSEQ multiplex PCR, the repertoire was profiled, and TCRdb retains in-frame clones only, with some absent. Of a few hundred thousand clones in the sample, 90% are singletons; the top ten hold about 0.36%. The sequenced material came from PBMCs. The receptors shown here come from a woman in her late teens or twenties in good health and CMV-seronegative. Each CDR3 is given without its conserved first and last residue.

ASSPQQDTGELF | TRBV14
ASSYLGQTNSPLH | TRBV6-5
ASSHYDRDSYNEQF | TRBV4-2
ASSSRDRQTYEQY | TRBV28
SIQAGGYEQY | TRBV29-1
ASSLSPVTGRELF | TRBV27
ASCLGTGSTWY | TRBV27
ASSFYGQGPLQPQH | TRBV27
ASSLTGTGGGLNTEAF | TRBV5-1
AISDIRTGTFGSPLH | TRBV10-3
ASSDNSPQY | TRBV2
ASSFGNYGYT | TRBV11-2
ASSESTAGAF | TRBV10-1